Included here is one TCR beta chain sequence, with context. No antigen is known for it. The record originates from a study of a mutant IDH1 vaccine in newly diagnosed glioma. Turning to the study itself: The treated population exhibited a male proportion of about 62%, a female proportion of around 38%, and a mean age of roughly 41 years.

The table came from immunoSEQ multiplex PCR; TCRdb's copy has only in-frame clones and leaves some out. The sample carries about 69,000 clones, around nine tenths recorded once. Germline-derived CDR1 and CDR2 are SGHTA and FQGTGA. V was clipped by 6 bases and J by 0 bases, with 9 bases between them. The CDR3 has 14 residues. Described time point: week 35, safety follow-up. Doses of 300 ug of mutant IDH1 20-mer peptide were given with topical imiquimod. The sequencing here drew on PBMCs, taken from a glioma patient whose treatment included an IDH1 peptide vaccine. This clonotype originated in a man aged 25 to 40 with glioma. The chain has TRBV7-3 and TRBJ1-3; the D is unclear. Written as DNA, the CDR3 is TGTGCCAGCAGTTCCAGTTCCTCTGGAAACACCATATATTTT. Residues: CASSSSSSGNTIYF.